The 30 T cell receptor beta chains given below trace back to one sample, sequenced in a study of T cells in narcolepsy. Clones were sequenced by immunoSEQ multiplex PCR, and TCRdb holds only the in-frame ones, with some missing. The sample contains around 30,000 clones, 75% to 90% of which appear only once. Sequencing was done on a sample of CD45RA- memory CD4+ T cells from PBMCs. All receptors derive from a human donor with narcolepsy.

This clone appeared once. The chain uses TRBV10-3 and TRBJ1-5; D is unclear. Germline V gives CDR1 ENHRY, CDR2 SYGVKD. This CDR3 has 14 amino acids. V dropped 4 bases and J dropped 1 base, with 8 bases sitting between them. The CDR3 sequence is CAISGRGSNQPQHF. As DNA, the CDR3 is TGTGCCATCAGTGGGCGGGGAAGCAATCAGCCCCAGCATTTT.

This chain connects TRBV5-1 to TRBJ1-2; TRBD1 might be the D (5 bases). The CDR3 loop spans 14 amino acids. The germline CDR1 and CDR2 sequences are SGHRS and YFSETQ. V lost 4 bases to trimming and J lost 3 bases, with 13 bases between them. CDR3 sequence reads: CASSVHGADYGYTF. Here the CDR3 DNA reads TGCGCCAGCAGCGTACACGGGGCAGACTATGGCTACACCTTC.

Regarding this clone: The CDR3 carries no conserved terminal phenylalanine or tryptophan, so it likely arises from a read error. CDR3 DNA sequence: TGCAGCGTGGGTACAGGGGGGGAGAATGGCTACACCCTC. Protein sequence: CSVGTGGENGYTL. The chain has TRBV29-1 and TRBJ1-2, with 8 bases lining up with TRBD1. Germline V lookup: CDR1 SQVTM, CDR2 ANQGSEA. The CDR3 sequence is 13 residues long. The J segment lost 6 bases and the V segment lost 6 bases, leaving 9 bases of the junction unmatched.

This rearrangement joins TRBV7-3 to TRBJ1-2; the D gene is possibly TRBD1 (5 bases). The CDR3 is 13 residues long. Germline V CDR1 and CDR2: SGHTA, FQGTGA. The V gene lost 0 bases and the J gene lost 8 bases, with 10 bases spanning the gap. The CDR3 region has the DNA TGTGCCAGCAGCTTAACAGGGGTAGAAGGCTACACCTTC. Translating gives CASSLTGVEGYTF. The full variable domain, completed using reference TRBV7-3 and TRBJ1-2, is GAGVSQTPSNKVTEKGKYVELRCDPISGHTALYWYRQSLGQGPEFLIYFQGTGAADDSGLPNDRFFAVRPEGSVSTLKIQRTERGDSAVYLCASSLTGVEGYTFGSGTRLTVV.

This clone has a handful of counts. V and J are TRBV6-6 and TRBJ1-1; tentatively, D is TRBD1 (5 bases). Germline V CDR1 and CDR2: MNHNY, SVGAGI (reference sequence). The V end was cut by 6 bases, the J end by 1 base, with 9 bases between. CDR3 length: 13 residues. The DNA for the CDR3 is TGTGCCAGCAGGTATACAGGGAACACTGAAGCTTTCTTT. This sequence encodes CASRYTGNTEAFF.

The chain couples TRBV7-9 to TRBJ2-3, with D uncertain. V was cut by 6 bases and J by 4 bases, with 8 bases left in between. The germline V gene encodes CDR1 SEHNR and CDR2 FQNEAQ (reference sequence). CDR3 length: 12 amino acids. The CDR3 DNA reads TGTGCCAGCAGTCGGTACCCAGATACGCAGTATTTT. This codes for CASSRYPDTQYF.

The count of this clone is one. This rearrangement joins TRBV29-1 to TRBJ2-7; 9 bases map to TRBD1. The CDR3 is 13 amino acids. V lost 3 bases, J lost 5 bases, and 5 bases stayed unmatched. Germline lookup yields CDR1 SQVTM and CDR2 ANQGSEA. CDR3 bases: TGCAGCGTTGAGACAGGGGGAGGAGACGAGCAGTACTTC. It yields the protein CSVETGGGDEQYF.

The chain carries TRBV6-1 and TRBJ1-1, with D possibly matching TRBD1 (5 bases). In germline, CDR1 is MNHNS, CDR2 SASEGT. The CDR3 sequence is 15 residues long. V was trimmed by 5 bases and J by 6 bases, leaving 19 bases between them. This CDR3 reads CASSTLGQGGSEAFF. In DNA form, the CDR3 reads TGTGCCAGCAGTACTCTGGGGCAGGGTGGGTCTGAAGCTTTCTTT.

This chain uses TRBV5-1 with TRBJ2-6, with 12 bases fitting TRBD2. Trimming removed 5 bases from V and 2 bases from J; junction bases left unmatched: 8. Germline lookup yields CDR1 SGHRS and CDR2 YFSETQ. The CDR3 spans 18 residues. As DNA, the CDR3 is TGCGCCAGCAGAGCCGACGGACTAGCGGGGACTGGGGCCAACGTCCTGACTTTC. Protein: CASRADGLAGTGANVLTF.

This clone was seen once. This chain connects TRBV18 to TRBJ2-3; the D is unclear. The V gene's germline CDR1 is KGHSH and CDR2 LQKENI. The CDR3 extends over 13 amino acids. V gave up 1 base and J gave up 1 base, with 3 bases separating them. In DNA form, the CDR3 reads TGTGCCAGCTCACCACTGGGCACAGATACGCAGTATTTT. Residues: CASSPLGTDTQYF.

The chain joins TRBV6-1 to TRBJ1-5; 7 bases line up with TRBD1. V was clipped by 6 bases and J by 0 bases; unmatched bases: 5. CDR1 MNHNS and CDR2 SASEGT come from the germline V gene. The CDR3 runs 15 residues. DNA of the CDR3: TGTGCCAGCAGGACAGGGATAAATAGCAATCAGCCCCAGCATTTT. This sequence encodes CASRTGINSNQPQHF.

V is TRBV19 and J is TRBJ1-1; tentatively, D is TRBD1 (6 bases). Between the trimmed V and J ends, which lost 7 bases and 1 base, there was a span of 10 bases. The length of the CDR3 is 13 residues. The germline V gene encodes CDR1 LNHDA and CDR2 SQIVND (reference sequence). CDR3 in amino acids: CASKQGGNTEAFF. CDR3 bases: TGTGCCAGTAAACAGGGTGGGAACACTGAAGCTTTCTTT.

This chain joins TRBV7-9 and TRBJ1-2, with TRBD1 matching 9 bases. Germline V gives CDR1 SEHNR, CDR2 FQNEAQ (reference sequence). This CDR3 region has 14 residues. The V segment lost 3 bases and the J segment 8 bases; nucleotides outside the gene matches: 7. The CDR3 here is CASSLGQGSYGYTF. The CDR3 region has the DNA TGTGCCAGCAGCTTGGGACAGGGTTCTTACGGCTACACCTTC. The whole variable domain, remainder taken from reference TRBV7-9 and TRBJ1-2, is DTGVSQNPRHKITKRGQNVTFRCDPISEHNRLYWYRQTLGQGPEFLTYFQNEAQLEKSRLLSDRFSAERPKGSFSTLEIQRTEQGDSAMYLCASSLGQGSYGYTFGSGTRLTVV.

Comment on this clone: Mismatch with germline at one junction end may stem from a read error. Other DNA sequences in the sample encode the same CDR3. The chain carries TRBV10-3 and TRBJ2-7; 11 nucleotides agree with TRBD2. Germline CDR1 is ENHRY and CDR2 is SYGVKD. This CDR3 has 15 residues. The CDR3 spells CAISGHGTSGYEQYF. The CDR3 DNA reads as TGCGCCATCAGTGGACACGGGACTAGCGGATACGAGCAGTACTTC.

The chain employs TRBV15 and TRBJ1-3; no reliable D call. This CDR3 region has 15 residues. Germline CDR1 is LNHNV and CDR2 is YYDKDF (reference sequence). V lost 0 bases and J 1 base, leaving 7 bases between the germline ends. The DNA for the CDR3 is TGTGCCACCAGCAGAGATAGAATTTCTGGAAACACCATATATTTT. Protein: CATSRDRISGNTIYF.

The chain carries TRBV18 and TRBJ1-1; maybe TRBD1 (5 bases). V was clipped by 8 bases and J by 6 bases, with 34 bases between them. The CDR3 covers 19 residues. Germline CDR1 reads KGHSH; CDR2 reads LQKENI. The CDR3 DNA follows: TGTGCCAGCCATTTACCCGCCCGACAGCTAAGTAGCACGAGGCCTGAAGCTTTCTTT. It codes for CASHLPARQLSSTRPEAFF. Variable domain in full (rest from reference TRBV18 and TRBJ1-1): NAGVMQNPRHLVRRRGQEARLRCSPMKGHSHVYWYRQLPEEGLKFMVYLQKENIIDESGMPKERFSAEFPKEGPSILRIQQVVRGDSAAYFCASHLPARQLSSTRPEAFFGQGTRLTVV.

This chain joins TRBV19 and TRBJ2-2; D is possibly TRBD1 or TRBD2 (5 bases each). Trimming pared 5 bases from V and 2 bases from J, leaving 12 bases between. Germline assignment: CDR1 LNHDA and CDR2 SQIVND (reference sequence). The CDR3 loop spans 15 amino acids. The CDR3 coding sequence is TGTGCCAGTAGTTTCCGGGACCGAAACACCGGGGAGCTGTTTTTT. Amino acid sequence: CASSFRDRNTGELFF. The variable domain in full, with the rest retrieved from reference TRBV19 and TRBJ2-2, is DGGITQSPKYLFRKEGQNVTLSCEQNLNHDAMYWYRQDPGQGLRLIYYSQIVNDFQKGDIAEGYSVSREKKESFPLTVTSAQKNPTAFYLCASSFRDRNTGELFFGEGSRLTVL.

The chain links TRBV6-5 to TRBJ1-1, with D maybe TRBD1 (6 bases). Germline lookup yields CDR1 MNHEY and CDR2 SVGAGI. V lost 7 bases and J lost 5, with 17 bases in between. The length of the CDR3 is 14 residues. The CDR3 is CASIPGGGRTEAFF. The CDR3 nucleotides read TGTGCCAGCATCCCCGGGGGGGGGCGGACTGAAGCTTTCTTT.

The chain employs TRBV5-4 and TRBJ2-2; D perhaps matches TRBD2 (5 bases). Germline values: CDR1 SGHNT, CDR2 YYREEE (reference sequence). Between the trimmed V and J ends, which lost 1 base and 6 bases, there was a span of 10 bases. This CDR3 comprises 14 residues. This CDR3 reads CASSLFSSAGELFF. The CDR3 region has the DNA TGTGCCAGCAGCTTGTTCAGTAGCGCCGGGGAGCTGTTTTTT.

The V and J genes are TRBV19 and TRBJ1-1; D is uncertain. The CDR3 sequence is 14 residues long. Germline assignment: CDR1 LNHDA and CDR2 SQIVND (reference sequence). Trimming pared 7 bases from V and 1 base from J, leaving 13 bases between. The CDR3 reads CASKIRGTNTEAFF. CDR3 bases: TGTGCCAGTAAAATTCGGGGAACGAACACTGAAGCTTTCTTT.

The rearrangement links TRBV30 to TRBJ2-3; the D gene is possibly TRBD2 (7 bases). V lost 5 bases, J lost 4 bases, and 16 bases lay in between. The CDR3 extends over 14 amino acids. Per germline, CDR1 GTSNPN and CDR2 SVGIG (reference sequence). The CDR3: CAWHGGGGSDTQYF. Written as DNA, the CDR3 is TGTGCCTGGCACGGGGGCGGGGGCTCAGATACGCAGTATTTT.

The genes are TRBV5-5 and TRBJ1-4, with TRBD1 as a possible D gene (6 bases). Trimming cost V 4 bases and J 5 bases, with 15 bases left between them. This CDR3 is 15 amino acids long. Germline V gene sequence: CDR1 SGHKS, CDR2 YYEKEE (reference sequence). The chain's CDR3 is CASSPGGGENEKLFF. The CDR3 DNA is TGTGCCAGCAGCCCTGGAGGGGGGGAGAATGAAAAACTGTTTTTT.

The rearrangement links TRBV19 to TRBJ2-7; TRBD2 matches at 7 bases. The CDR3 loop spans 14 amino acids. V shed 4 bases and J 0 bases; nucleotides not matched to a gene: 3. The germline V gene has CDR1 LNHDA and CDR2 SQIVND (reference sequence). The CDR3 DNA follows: TGTGCCAGTAGTAAAACGGGGGGCTCCTACGAGCAGTACTTC. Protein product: CASSKTGGSYEQYF.

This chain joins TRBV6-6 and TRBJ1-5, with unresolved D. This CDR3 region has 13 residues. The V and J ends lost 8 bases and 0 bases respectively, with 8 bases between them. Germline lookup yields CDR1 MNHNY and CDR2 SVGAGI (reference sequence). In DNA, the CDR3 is TGTGCCAGCGAAGGGTTTAGCAATCAGCCCCAGCATTTT. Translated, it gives CASEGFSNQPQHF.

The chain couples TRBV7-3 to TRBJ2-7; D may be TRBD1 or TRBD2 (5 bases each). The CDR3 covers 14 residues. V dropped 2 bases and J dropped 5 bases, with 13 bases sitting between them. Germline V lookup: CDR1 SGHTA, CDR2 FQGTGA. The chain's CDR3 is CASSLRGRHNEQYF. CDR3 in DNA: TGTGCCAGCAGCTTACGGGGACGCCATAACGAGCAGTACTTC.

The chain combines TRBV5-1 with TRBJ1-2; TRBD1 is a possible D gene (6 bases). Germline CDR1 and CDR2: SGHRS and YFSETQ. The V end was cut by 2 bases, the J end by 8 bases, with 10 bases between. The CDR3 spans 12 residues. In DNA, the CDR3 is TGCGCCAGCAGCTTACAGGGTACGGGCTACACCTTC. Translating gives CASSLQGTGYTF.

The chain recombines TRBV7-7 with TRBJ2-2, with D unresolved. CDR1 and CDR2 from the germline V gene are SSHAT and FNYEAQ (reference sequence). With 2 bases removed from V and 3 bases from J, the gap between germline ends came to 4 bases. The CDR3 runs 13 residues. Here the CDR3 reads CASSLSYTGELFF. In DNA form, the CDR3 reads TGTGCCAGCAGCTTAAGTTACACCGGGGAGCTGTTTTTT.

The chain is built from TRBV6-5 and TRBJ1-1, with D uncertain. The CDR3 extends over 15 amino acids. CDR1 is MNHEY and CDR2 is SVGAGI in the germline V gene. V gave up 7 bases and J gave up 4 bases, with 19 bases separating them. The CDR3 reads CASKSGRLTTTEAFF. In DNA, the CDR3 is TGTGCCAGCAAGTCAGGCCGACTAACGACCACTGAAGCTTTCTTT.

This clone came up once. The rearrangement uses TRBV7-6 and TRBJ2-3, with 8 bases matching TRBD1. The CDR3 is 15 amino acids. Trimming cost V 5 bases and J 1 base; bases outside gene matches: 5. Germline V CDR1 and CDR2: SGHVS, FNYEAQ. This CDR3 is CASSPRGPGTDTQYF. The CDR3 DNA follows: TGTGCCAGCAGCCCCAGGGGGCCCGGCACAGATACGCAGTATTTT.

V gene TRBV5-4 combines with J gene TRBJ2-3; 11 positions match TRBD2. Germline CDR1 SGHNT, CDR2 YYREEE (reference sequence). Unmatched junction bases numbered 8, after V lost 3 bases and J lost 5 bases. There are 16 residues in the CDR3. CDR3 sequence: CASSSRIAGGGDTQYF. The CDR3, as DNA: TGTGCCAGCAGCTCCCGGATAGCGGGGGGGGGAGATACGCAGTATTTT.